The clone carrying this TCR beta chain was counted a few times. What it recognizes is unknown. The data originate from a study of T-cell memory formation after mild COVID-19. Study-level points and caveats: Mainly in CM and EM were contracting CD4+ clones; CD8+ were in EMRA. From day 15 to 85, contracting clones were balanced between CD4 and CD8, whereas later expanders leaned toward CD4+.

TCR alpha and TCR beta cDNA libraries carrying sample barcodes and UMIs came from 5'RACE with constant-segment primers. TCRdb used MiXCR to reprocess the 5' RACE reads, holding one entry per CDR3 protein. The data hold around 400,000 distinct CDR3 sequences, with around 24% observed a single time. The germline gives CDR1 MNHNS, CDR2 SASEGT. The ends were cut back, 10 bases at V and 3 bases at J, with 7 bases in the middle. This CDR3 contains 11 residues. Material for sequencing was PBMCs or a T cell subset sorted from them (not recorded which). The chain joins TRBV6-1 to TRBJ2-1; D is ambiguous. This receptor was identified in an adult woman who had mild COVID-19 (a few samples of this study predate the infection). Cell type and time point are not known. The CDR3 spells CAISNYNEQFF. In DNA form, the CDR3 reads TGTGCCATCTCGAACTACAATGAGCAGTTCTTC.